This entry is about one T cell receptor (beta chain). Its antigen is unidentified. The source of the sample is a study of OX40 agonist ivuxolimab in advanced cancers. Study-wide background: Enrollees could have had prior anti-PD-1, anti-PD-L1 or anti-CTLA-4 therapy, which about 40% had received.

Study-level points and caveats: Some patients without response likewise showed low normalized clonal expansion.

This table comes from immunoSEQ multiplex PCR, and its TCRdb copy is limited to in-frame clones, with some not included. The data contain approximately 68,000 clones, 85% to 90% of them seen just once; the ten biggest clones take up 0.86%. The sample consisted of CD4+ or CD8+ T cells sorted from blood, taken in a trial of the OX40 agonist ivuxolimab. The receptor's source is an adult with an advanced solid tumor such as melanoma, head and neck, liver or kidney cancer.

CDR3 residues: CASTSYPLSSHEQYF. In DNA, the CDR3 is TGTGCCAGCACCTCCTATCCGCTAAGCAGCCACGAGCAGTACTTC. This sequence joins TRBV6-5 and TRBJ2-7; the D is unclear. The CDR3 contains 15 residues. V was shortened by 7 bases and J by 5 bases, with 21 bases between the two germline ends. Germline loops: CDR1 MNHEY, CDR2 SVGAGI.